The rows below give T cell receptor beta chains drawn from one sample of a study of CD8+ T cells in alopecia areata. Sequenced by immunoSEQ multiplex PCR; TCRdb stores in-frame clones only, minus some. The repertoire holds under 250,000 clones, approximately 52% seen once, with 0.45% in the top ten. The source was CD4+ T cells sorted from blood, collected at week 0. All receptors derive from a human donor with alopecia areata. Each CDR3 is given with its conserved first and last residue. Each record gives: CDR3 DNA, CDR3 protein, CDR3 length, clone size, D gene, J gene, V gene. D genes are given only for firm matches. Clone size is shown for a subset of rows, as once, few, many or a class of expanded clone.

CDR3 DNA: TGTGCCAGTGGGACGGGGACTAGCCTTGCAGGGACCCAGTACTTC; CDR3 protein: CASGTGTSLAGTQYF; CDR3 length: 15; clone size: -; D gene: TRBD2; J gene: TRBJ2-5; V gene: TRBV9
CDR3 DNA: TGTGCCAGCAGCTTAATCAGGGTCAATGAGCAGTTCTTC; CDR3 protein: CASSLIRVNEQFF; CDR3 length: 13; clone size: -; D gene: -; J gene: TRBJ2-1; V gene: TRBV7-9
CDR3 DNA: TGTGCCAGCAGCTCGGGACTAGCTGACGAGCAGTACTTC; CDR3 protein: CASSSGLADEQYF; CDR3 length: 13; clone size: few; D gene: TRBD2; J gene: TRBJ2-7; V gene: TRBV7-3
CDR3 DNA: TGCAGCGTTGGTCTCCCGGGACAGCCCACTAACTATGGCTACACCTTC; CDR3 protein: CSVGLPGQPTNYGYTF; CDR3 length: 16; clone size: -; D gene: TRBD1; J gene: TRBJ1-2; V gene: TRBV29-1
CDR3 DNA: TGTGCCAGCACCCAGGCTAGCGGGGGATCCTACGAGCAGTACTTC; CDR3 protein: CASTQASGGSYEQYF; CDR3 length: 15; clone size: few; D gene: TRBD2; J gene: TRBJ2-7; V gene: TRBV28
CDR3 DNA: TGCGCCAGCAGCCAAGCGGGTGCGGATACGCAGTATTTT; CDR3 protein: CASSQAGADTQYF; CDR3 length: 13; clone size: many; D gene: -; J gene: TRBJ2-3; V gene: TRBV4-1
CDR3 DNA: TGTGCCAGCAGCCCCGGGACAGGGCGCAATCAGCCCCAGCATTTT; CDR3 protein: CASSPGTGRNQPQHF; CDR3 length: 15; clone size: -; D gene: TRBD1; J gene: TRBJ1-5; V gene: TRBV27
CDR3 DNA: TGTGCCAGCAAACCGGGACAGGGGGTCTACGAGCAGTACTTC; CDR3 protein: CASKPGQGVYEQYF; CDR3 length: 14; clone size: -; D gene: TRBD1; J gene: TRBJ2-7; V gene: TRBV6-5
CDR3 DNA: TGCAGCGTCGATATTGGAGGGGAGACCCAGTACTTC; CDR3 protein: CSVDIGGETQYF; CDR3 length: 12; clone size: -; D gene: -; J gene: TRBJ2-5; V gene: TRBV29-1
CDR3 DNA: TGTGCCAGCAGGGGGGACAGGGACTCCTACAATGAGCAGTTCTTC; CDR3 protein: CASRGDRDSYNEQFF; CDR3 length: 15; clone size: once; D gene: TRBD1; J gene: TRBJ2-1; V gene: TRBV2